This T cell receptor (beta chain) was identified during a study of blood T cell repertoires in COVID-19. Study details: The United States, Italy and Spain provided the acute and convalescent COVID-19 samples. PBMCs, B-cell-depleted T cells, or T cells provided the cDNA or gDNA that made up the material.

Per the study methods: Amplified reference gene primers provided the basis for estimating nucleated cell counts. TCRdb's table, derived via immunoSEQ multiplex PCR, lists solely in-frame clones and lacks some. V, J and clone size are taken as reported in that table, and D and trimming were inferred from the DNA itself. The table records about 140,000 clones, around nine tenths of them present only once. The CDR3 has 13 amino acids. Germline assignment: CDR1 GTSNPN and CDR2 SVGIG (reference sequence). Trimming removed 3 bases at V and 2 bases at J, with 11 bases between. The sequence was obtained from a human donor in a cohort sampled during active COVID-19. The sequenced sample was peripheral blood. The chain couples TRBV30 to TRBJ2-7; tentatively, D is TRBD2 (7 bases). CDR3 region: CAWRGGAAYEQYF. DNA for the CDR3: TGTGCCTGGAGGGGGGGGGCCGCCTACGAGCAGTACTTC. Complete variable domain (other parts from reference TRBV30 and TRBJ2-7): SQTIHQWPATLVQPVGSPLSLECTVEGTSNPNLYWYRQAAGRGLQLLFYSVGIGQISSEVPQNLSASRPQDRQFILSSKKLLLSDSGFYLCAWRGGAAYEQYFGPGTRLTVT.